One TCR beta chain is described in this entry. Its antigen is as yet unknown. The sample belongs to a study of OX40 agonist ivuxolimab in advanced cancers. The overall study: Clinicians treated patients with ivuxolimab, an agonistic anti-OX40 (CD134) antibody. Patients with hepatocellular carcinoma, melanoma, renal cell or head and neck cancer made up the dose-escalation patients. Points from the study as a whole: Some patients who did not respond also had low normalized T-cell clonal expansion.

Libraries were prepared by immunoSEQ multiplex PCR; TCRdb keeps only in-frame clonotypes and omits some of them. The sample has more than 80,000 clones, about 89% seen once. The CDR3 runs to 14 residues. Germline loops: CDR1 SGHAT, CDR2 FQNNGV. Trimming took off 5 bases at V and 4 bases at J, with 14 bases between the two ends. The sequence came from an adult with an advanced solid tumor such as melanoma, head and neck, liver or kidney cancer. The V and J genes are TRBV11-2 and TRBJ1-2, with D possibly being TRBD1 (5 bases). The material was CD4+ or CD8+ T cells sorted from blood, obtained in a trial of the OX40 agonist ivuxolimab. CDR3 sequence (DNA): TGTGCCAGCAGCAGGGAAGGGGCGTCCTATGGCTACACCTTC. Protein: CASSREGASYGYTF.